What follows is one TCR beta chain and its context. Its antigen remains unidentified. CD45RA+ naive and CD45RA-negative memory subsets were separated from CD4+ cells. The entry originates in a study of shared clonotypes between healthy human individuals. Study conclusions and caveats: Non-shared clonotypes displayed generation probabilities falling below those of clonotypes present in all four donors.

Assay execution proceeded at the deep level. Sequencing was performed with immunoSEQ multiplex PCR; in TCRdb, only in-frame clones are kept and a portion is missing. The table has roughly 1,000,000 clones, around three quarters seen once. This clonotype originated in a young man in good health. Some clones in this sample may be carry-over from other donors' samples. Sequenced material: memory CD4+ T cells from PBMCs. Described subset: CD45RA-negative fraction.

This CDR3 reads CASSPIGGLGGNTIYF. The CDR3 bases are TGTGCCAGCAGCCCTATAGGGGGTCTGGGTGGAAACACCATATATTTT. V usage is TRBV27 and J usage is TRBJ1-3; weak D call: TRBD1 (6 bases). The CDR3 loop spans 16 amino acids. V was clipped by 6 bases and J by 3 bases, with 18 bases between them. Looked up from germline, CDR1 is MNHEY and CDR2 is SMNVEV (reference sequence).